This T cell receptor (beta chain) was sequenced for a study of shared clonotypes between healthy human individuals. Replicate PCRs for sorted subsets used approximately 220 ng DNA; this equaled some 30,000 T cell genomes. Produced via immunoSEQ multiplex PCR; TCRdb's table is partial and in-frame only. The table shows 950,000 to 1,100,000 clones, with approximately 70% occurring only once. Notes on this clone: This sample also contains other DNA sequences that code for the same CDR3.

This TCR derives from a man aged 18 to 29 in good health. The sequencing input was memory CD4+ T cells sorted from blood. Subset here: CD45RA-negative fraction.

The CDR3 DNA reads TGTGCCAGCAGTTACCCCGGGGCCAACGTCCTGACTTTC. As protein: CASSYPGANVLTF. This chain links TRBV6-5 with TRBJ2-6; no clear D gene. Germline CDR1 is MNHEY and CDR2 is SVGAGI. The CDR3 has 13 residues. V was clipped by 2 bases and J by 4 bases, with 3 bases between them.